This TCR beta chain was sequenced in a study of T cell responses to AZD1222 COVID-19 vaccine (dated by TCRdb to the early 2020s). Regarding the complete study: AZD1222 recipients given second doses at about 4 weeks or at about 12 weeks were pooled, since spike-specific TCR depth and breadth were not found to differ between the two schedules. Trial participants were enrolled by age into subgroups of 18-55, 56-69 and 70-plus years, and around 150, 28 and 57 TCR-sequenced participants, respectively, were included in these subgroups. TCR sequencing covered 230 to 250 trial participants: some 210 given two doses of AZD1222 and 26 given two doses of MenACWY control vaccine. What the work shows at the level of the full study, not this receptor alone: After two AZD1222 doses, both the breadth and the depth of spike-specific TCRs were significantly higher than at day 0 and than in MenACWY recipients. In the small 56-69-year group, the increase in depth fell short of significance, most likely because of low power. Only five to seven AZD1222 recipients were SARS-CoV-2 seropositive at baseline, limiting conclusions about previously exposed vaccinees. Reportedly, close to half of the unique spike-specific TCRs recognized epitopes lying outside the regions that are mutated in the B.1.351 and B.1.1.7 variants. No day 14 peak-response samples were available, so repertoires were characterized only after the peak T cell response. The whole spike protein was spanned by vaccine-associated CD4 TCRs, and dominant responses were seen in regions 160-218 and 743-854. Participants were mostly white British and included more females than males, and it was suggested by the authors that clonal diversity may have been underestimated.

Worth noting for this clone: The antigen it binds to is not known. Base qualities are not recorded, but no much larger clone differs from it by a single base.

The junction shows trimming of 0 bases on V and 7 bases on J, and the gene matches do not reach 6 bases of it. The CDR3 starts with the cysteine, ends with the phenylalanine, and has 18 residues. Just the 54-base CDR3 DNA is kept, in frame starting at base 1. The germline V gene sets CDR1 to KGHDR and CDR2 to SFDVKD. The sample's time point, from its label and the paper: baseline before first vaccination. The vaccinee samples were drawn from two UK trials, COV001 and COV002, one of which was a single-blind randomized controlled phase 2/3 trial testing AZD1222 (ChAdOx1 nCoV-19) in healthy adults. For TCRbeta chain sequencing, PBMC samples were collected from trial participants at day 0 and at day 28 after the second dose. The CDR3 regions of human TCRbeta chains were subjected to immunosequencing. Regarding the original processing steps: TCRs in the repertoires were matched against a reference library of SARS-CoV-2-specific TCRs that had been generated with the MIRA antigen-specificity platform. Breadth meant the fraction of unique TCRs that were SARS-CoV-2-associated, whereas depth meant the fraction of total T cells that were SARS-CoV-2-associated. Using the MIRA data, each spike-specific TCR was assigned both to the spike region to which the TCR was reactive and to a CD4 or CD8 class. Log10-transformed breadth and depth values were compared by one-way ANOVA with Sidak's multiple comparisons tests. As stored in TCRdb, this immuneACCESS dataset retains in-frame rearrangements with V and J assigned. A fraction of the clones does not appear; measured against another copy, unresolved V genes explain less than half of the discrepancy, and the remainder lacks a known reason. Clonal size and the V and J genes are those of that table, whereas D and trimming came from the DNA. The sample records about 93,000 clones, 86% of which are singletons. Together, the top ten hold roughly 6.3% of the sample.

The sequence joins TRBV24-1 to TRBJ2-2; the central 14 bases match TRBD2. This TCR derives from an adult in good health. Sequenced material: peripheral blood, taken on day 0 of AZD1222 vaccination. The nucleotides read TGTGCCACCAGTGATTTGCAAGTGGGACTAGCGGGAGACGGGGAGCTGTTTTTT. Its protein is CATSDLQVGLAGDGELFF.